A selection of T cell receptor beta chains follows, all from one sample in a study of cytomegalovirus exposure and HLA in healthy donors. Produced via immunoSEQ multiplex PCR; TCRdb's table is partial and in-frame only. Of 85,000 to 110,000 clones in the sample, about 77% are singletons; the top ten hold around a tenth. Sequencing was performed on PBMCs. The receptors were sampled from a young woman in good health and CMV-seropositive. Both conserved end residues are part of each CDR3. A D gene is named only where the DNA matches it firmly. The size of a clone is reported for some rows only, either as once, few or many, or as a class for expanded clones.

V gene: TRBV4-2; J gene: TRBJ1-1; D gene: TRBD1; clone size: NA; CDR3 DNA: TGTGCCAGCAGCCAGAGACAGGGGGGTACCACTGAAGCTTTCTTT; CDR3 protein: CASSQRQGGTTEAFF
V gene: TRBV27; J gene: TRBJ1-2; D gene: NA; clone size: NA; CDR3 DNA: TGTGCCAGCAGCCCCCGCGGCTATGGCTACACCTTC; CDR3 protein: CASSPRGYGYTF
V gene: TRBV27; J gene: TRBJ1-1; D gene: NA; clone size: NA; CDR3 DNA: TGTGCCAGCTCGGGACATCGGAACACTGAAGCTTTCTTT; CDR3 protein: CASSGHRNTEAFF
V gene: TRBV14; J gene: TRBJ2-1; D gene: TRBD1; clone size: NA; CDR3 DNA: TGTGCCAGCAGCCACACTTATAGGGACAGCCCTATGTTCTTC; CDR3 protein: CASSHTYRDSPMFF
V gene: TRBV27; J gene: TRBJ1-2; D gene: NA; clone size: NA; CDR3 DNA: TGTGCCAGCAAACAGGGACCGAACTATGGCTACACCTTC; CDR3 protein: CASKQGPNYGYTF
V gene: TRBV7-3; J gene: TRBJ1-1; D gene: NA; clone size: once; CDR3 DNA: TGTGCCAGCAGCCAACAGGGTCTCACTGAAGCTTTCTTT; CDR3 protein: CASSQQGLTEAFF
V gene: TRBV19; J gene: TRBJ1-2; D gene: TRBD1; clone size: NA; CDR3 DNA: TGTGCCAGTAGTCCTTTCTACAGGGGGTCTAACTATGGCTACACCTTC; CDR3 protein: CASSPFYRGSNYGYTF
V gene: TRBV18; J gene: TRBJ2-1; D gene: TRBD2; clone size: NA; CDR3 DNA: TGTGCCAGCTCACCATTGGGCCTAGCGGGGGGGCTGGCTGAGCAGTTCTTC; CDR3 protein: CASSPLGLAGGLAEQFF
V gene: TRBV5-6; J gene: TRBJ2-7; D gene: NA; clone size: NA; CDR3 DNA: TGTGCCAGCAGCCCGTATCCAAGTTTCAGCTCCTACGAGCAGTACTTC; CDR3 protein: CASSPYPSFSSYEQYF
V gene: TRBV19; J gene: TRBJ1-1; D gene: NA; clone size: NA; CDR3 DNA: TGTGCCAGTAGACCAGGGGTAATCACTGAAGCTTTCTTT; CDR3 protein: CASRPGVITEAFF
V gene: TRBV25-1; J gene: TRBJ2-2; D gene: NA; clone size: NA; CDR3 DNA: TGTGCCAGCAGTCTTGGCAGGGCTTACACCGGGGAGCTGTTTTTT; CDR3 protein: CASSLGRAYTGELFF
V gene: TRBV9; J gene: TRBJ2-1; D gene: NA; clone size: NA; CDR3 DNA: TGTGCCAGCAGCGTAAAGTCAGATTATTACAATGAGCAGTTCTTC; CDR3 protein: CASSVKSDYYNEQFF
V gene: TRBV12-5; J gene: TRBJ2-2; D gene: NA; clone size: NA; CDR3 DNA: TGTGCTAGTGGTACCGGCTCCGGGGCCGGGGAGCTGTTTTTT; CDR3 protein: CASGTGSGAGELFF